The 31 T cell receptor beta chains given below trace back to one sample, sequenced in a study of blood T cell dynamics during melanoma immunotherapy. Libraries were prepared by immunoSEQ multiplex PCR; TCRdb keeps only in-frame clonotypes and omits some of them. Found here are roughly 20,000 clones, approximately 90% of them singletons; the top ten hold 7.5% to 9.5%. The sample's time point: week 3, after first cycle of checkpoint inhibitor. The sequenced sample was blood, obtained from a patient treated with checkpoint blockade. The origin of the receptors is a human donor with melanoma.

V and J are TRBV6-6 and TRBJ2-3; D possibly matches TRBD1 or TRBD2 (5 bases each). The germline gives CDR1 MNHNY, CDR2 SVGAGI (reference sequence). The V end lost 5 bases, the J end lost 1 base, and 13 bases lay between the germline ends. The CDR3 totals 15 residues. CDR3 loop: CASSRGRGRTDTQYF. CDR3 sequence (DNA): TGTGCCAGCAGTCGGGGCCGGGGTCGCACAGATACGCAGTATTTT.

This chain uses TRBV5-6 with TRBJ2-7; D not resolved. The CDR3 consists of 12 residues. Trimming pared 0 bases from V and 2 bases from J, leaving 3 bases between. The germline gives CDR1 SGHDT, CDR2 YYEEEE. For the CDR3, the DNA is TGTGCCAGCAGCTTGGCGGCCTACGAGCAGTACTTC. Protein: CASSLAAYEQYF.

V gene TRBV10-3 combines with J gene TRBJ1-2; perhaps TRBD1 as D (6 bases). CDR3 length equals 14 residues. Germline CDR1 and CDR2: ENHRY and SYGVKD. The V end was cut by 3 bases, the J end by 4 bases, with 12 bases between. The CDR3 spells CAISEGGQVYGYTF. The CDR3 DNA is TGTGCCATCAGTGAAGGGGGGCAGGTCTATGGCTACACCTTC.

This chain joins TRBV7-3 and TRBJ1-1; tentative D call: TRBD1 (5 bases). Germline V lookup: CDR1 SGHTA, CDR2 FQGTGA. The V and J ends lost 0 bases and 2 bases respectively, with 7 bases between them. This CDR3 region has 14 residues. CDR3 sequence: CASSLTGANTEAFF. CDR3 bases: TGTGCCAGCAGCTTAACAGGGGCTAACACTGAAGCTTTCTTT. Combining the CDR3 with reference TRBV7-3 and TRBJ1-1 gives the whole variable domain GAGVSQTPSNKVTEKGKYVELRCDPISGHTALYWYRQSLGQGPEFLIYFQGTGAADDSGLPNDRFFAVRPEGSVSTLKIQRTERGDSAVYLCASSLTGANTEAFFGQGTRLTVV.

V usage is TRBV2 and J usage is TRBJ2-5, with D tentatively TRBD1 or TRBD2 (5 bases each). The germline V gene has CDR1 SNHLY and CDR2 FYNNEI. V was cut by 3 bases and J by 1 base, with 18 bases left in between. The CDR3 has 17 residues. CDR3 coding DNA: TGTGCCAGCAGTGACTTTCTAGTTGGGGACGGCCAAGAGACCCAGTACTTC. Residues: CASSDFLVGDGQETQYF.

The chain carries TRBV27 and TRBJ1-1; D gene ambiguous. V lost 5 bases and J 4 bases, leaving 11 bases between the germline ends. CDR1 is MNHEY, CDR2 SMNVEV, per germline (reference sequence). The CDR3 extends over 13 amino acids. As DNA, the CDR3 is TGTGCCAGCAGTCCCGGTTTGGGCACTGAAGCTTTCTTT. This codes for CASSPGLGTEAFF.

The rearrangement uses TRBV9 and TRBJ2-2; 9 bases map to TRBD1. The CDR3 is 16 amino acids. Losses at the gene ends were 2 bases for V and 3 bases for J; bases not matched to a gene: 5. Germline V gene lookup returns CDR1 SGDLS and CDR2 YYNGEE. CDR3 in amino acids: CASSVSGQGHTGELFF. DNA for the CDR3: TGTGCCAGCAGCGTCTCGGGACAGGGCCACACCGGGGAGCTGTTTTTT.

This rearrangement joins TRBV27 to TRBJ1-2, with TRBD1 as a possible D gene (5 bases). V was trimmed by 2 bases and J by 2 bases, leaving 6 bases between them. CDR3 length equals 13 residues. The V gene's germline CDR1 is MNHEY and CDR2 SMNVEV (reference sequence). The chain's CDR3 is CASSLRGNYGYTF. The DNA of the CDR3 is TGTGCCAGCAGTTTACGGGGGAACTATGGCTACACCTTC.

The chain is built from TRBV7-9 and TRBJ2-1; 11 bases align to TRBD2. Germline values: CDR1 SEHNR, CDR2 FQNEAQ (reference sequence). This CDR3 comprises 16 residues. V dropped 5 bases and J dropped 7; count of bases not matched to a gene: 10. The chain's CDR3 is CASSPQLAGVGNEQFF. The CDR3 nucleotides read TGTGCCAGCAGCCCGCAACTAGCGGGGGTCGGGAATGAGCAGTTCTTC. The complete variable domain, with remaining parts taken from reference TRBV7-9 and TRBJ2-1, reads DTGVSQNPRHKITKRGQNVTFRCDPISEHNRLYWYRQTLGQGPEFLTYFQNEAQLEKSRLLSDRFSAERPKGSFSTLEIQRTEQGDSAMYLCASSPQLAGVGNEQFFGPGTRLTVL.

The genes are TRBV7-3 and TRBJ1-1, with TRBD1 matching 7 bases. Germline V gives CDR1 SGHTA, CDR2 FQGTGA. The CDR3 sequence is 14 residues long. V shed 5 bases, J shed 4 bases, and the junction held 7 bases outside the gene matches. CDR3: CASSMTGLGTEAFF. The CDR3 DNA sequence: TGTGCCAGCAGCATGACAGGGTTGGGCACTGAAGCTTTCTTT.

The CDR3: CASSLTANYGYTF. For the CDR3, the DNA is TGTGCCAGCAGCTTAACGGCTAACTATGGCTACACCTTC. The J gene is TRBJ1-2, the V gene TRBV5-6; the D is unclear. V was cut by 2 bases and J by 0 bases, with 5 bases left in between. Germline-derived CDR1 and CDR2 are SGHDT and YYEEEE. This CDR3 is built from 13 residues. Full variable domain (remainder filled in from reference TRBV5-6 and TRBJ1-2): DAGVTQSPTHLIKTRGQQVTLRCSPKSGHDTVSWYQQALGQGPQFIFQYYEEEERQRGNFPDRFSGHQFPNYSSELNVNALLLGDSALYLCASSLTANYGYTFGSGTRLTVV.

The chain couples TRBV2 to TRBJ2-3, with a possible D match to TRBD2 (5 bases). The CDR3 has 14 residues. Germline lookup yields CDR1 SNHLY and CDR2 FYNNEI. With 7 bases removed from V and 5 bases from J, the gap between germline ends came to 16 bases. CDR3 bases: TGTGCCAGCACCCCCACTAGAGCTGGAGATACGCAGTATTTT. This translates into CASTPTRAGDTQYF.

The chain recombines TRBV7-2 with TRBJ2-7, with D possibly TRBD2 on 5 matching bases. The CDR3 is 14 amino acids. The V gene's germline CDR1 is SGHTA and CDR2 FQGNSA. V lost 1 base and J lost 3, with 10 bases in between. The CDR3 bases are TGTGCCAGCAGCTTAGGAGGGCAGTACTACGAGCAGTACTTC. Protein sequence: CASSLGGQYYEQYF.

CDR3 sequence (DNA): TGTGCCAGTAGTATAGGGTCCCAGCGGGCCTTACCCTACAATGAGCAGTTCTTC. It codes for CASSIGSQRALPYNEQFF. The chain joins TRBV19 to TRBJ2-1; possibly TRBD2 for D (6 bases). This CDR3 is built from 18 residues. In germline, CDR1 is LNHDA, CDR2 SQIVND (reference sequence). V dropped 1 base and J dropped 2 bases, with 18 bases sitting between them. The variable domain in full, with the rest retrieved from reference TRBV19 and TRBJ2-1, is DGGITQSPKYLFRKEGQNVTLSCEQNLNHDAMYWYRQDPGQGLRLIYYSQIVNDFQKGDIAEGYSVSREKKESFPLTVTSAQKNPTAFYLCASSIGSQRALPYNEQFFGPGTRLTVL.

Here the CDR3 reads CASSQKGGGEGAETQYF. In DNA form, the CDR3 reads TGTGCCAGCAGCCAAAAAGGGGGAGGTGAGGGTGCAGAGACCCAGTACTTC. The genes are TRBV4-2 and TRBJ2-5; D possibly matches TRBD1 or TRBD2 (6 bases each). Trimming removed 2 bases at V and 4 bases at J, with 20 bases between. From germline, CDR1 is LGHNA and CDR2 YNFKEQ. The CDR3 is 17 residues long.

This chain uses TRBV28 with TRBJ2-7; TRBD2 aligns across 7 bases. Germline CDR1 reads MDHEN; CDR2 reads SYDVKM. The CDR3 has 15 residues. After removal of 8 bases from V and 2 bases from J, the junction contained 12 bases not matched to a gene. The CDR3 DNA reads TGTGCCAGCGGTTACGTGGCGGGAGCCACCTACGAGCAGTACTTC. It encodes CASGYVAGATYEQYF.

The V call is TRBV9, the J call TRBJ2-1; 11 nucleotides line up with TRBD2. From germline, CDR1 is SGDLS and CDR2 YYNGEE. The junction had 4 bases not matched to a gene; V was cut back by 5 bases and J by 3 bases. The CDR3 is made up of 15 amino acids. The CDR3 nucleotides read TGTGCCAGCAGAAAAGGACTAGCGGGCTACAATGAGCAGTTCTTC. The encoded protein is CASRKGLAGYNEQFF.

V gene TRBV10-3 combines with J gene TRBJ2-7; D unresolved. Trimming shortened V by 4 bases and J by 2 bases, and 12 bases separated the two germline ends. Looked up from germline, CDR1 is ENHRY and CDR2 is SYGVKD. The CDR3 is 14 residues long. The CDR3 is CAISGRDSTYEQYF. The CDR3 DNA reads TGTGCCATCAGTGGCCGTGACTCCACCTACGAGCAGTACTTC.

This rearrangement joins TRBV19 to TRBJ2-1; D not resolved. The germline gives CDR1 LNHDA, CDR2 SQIVND (reference sequence). This CDR3 region has 14 residues. Trimming shortened V by 3 bases and J by 3 bases, and 9 bases separated the two germline ends. CDR3 amino acids: CASSIPVGYNEQFF. CDR3 sequence (DNA): TGTGCCAGTAGTATTCCGGTAGGCTACAATGAGCAGTTCTTC.

The chain is built from TRBV9 and TRBJ1-5; 8 nucleotides match TRBD1. V was pared by 3 bases and J by 6 bases, with 5 bases of the junction left unmatched. The CDR3 is 14 amino acids. The germline V gene has CDR1 SGDLS and CDR2 YYNGEE. CDR3 DNA: TGTGCCAGCAGCGGACAGGGGTGGATTCAGCCCCAGCATTTT. Translation gives CASSGQGWIQPQHF.

CDR3 nucleotide sequence: TGTGCCAGCAGCCGGACAGATATTGGGGGAAAACTGTTTTTT. The encoded protein is CASSRTDIGGKLFF. The V and J genes are TRBV7-9 and TRBJ1-4; possible D gene TRBD1, 6 bases. Germline CDR1 SEHNR, CDR2 FQNEAQ (reference sequence). V was pared by 5 bases and J by 10 bases, with 17 bases between. This CDR3 has 14 residues.

As concerns this clone: At one end, the junction sequence differs from germline, possibly due to a read error. CDR3 DNA sequence: TGCGCCAGCGGCTTGGAGGGACGGCCCTACGAGCAGTACTTC. Encoded protein: CASGLEGRPYEQYF. The genes are TRBV5-1 and TRBJ2-7; D is possibly TRBD2 (6 bases). The CDR3 is 14 amino acids. Germline CDR1 and CDR2: SGHRS and YFSETQ.

The chain carries TRBV7-3 and TRBJ2-2; 16 bases fit TRBD2. The CDR3 spans 16 residues. Germline CDR1 SGHTA, CDR2 FQGTGA. V lost 2 bases to trimming and J lost 6 bases; unmatched junction nucleotides: 0. The CDR3 DNA follows: TGTGCCAGCAGCTTAGGGACTAGCGGGAGGGCCGGGGAGCTGTTTTTT. Translating gives CASSLGTSGRAGELFF. The full variable domain, its missing parts supplied by reference TRBV7-3 and TRBJ2-2, is GAGVSQTPSNKVTEKGKYVELRCDPISGHTALYWYRQSLGQGPEFLIYFQGTGAADDSGLPNDRFFAVRPEGSVSTLKIQRTERGDSAVYLCASSLGTSGRAGELFFGEGSRLTVL.

The rearrangement joins TRBV7-9 to TRBJ2-3; D uncertain. CDR3 length: 14 residues. Germline V lookup: CDR1 SEHNR, CDR2 FQNEAQ (reference sequence). V lost 4 bases to trimming and J lost 4 bases, with 12 bases between them. CDR3 amino acids: CASSSRGGADTQYF. The CDR3 DNA reads as TGTGCCAGCAGCTCCCGCGGTGGGGCAGATACGCAGTATTTT.

The chain has TRBV9 and TRBJ2-3, with 7 bases that match TRBD2. There are 16 residues in the CDR3. Germline V lookup: CDR1 SGDLS, CDR2 YYNGEE. The J segment lost 3 bases and the V segment lost 0 bases, leaving 7 bases of the junction unmatched. CDR3 coding DNA: TGTGCCAGCAGCGTAGTAGGAGCGGGAACGACAGATACGCAGTATTTT. Protein sequence: CASSVVGAGTTDTQYF.

The rearrangement joins TRBV6-4 to TRBJ2-3; the D is unclear. The CDR3 consists of 13 residues. CDR1 MRHNA and CDR2 SNTAGT come from the germline V gene. Trimming cost V 0 bases and J 3 bases, with 4 bases left between them. CDR3 region: CASSDSETDTQYF. CDR3 nucleotides: TGTGCCAGCAGTGACTCGGAAACAGATACGCAGTATTTT.

In DNA, the CDR3 is TGTGCCAGCAGTTTATCAGCGGCTAGCGGTCTACAAGAGACCCAGTACTTC. This gives the protein CASSLSAASGLQETQYF. The chain carries TRBV27 and TRBJ2-5; 7 bases agree with TRBD2. The germline gives CDR1 MNHEY, CDR2 SMNVEV (reference sequence). This CDR3 region has 17 residues. With 0 bases clipped from V and 2 bases from J, the junction kept 9 bases outside the gene matches.

This clone has more than one count but fewer than ten. The rearrangement uses TRBV29-1 and TRBJ2-4; D possibly matches TRBD1 or TRBD2 (5 bases each). Germline values: CDR1 SQVTM, CDR2 ANQGSEA. There are 11 residues in the CDR3. The V end lost 7 bases, the J end lost 11 bases, and 15 bases lay between the germline ends. CDR3 in DNA: TGCAGCGCCCGGGACGTTTCCGTTCAGTACTTC. This codes for CSARDVSVQYF.

This clone was observed a few times. The J gene is TRBJ2-4, the V gene TRBV19; no definite D call. The CDR3 runs 18 residues. V was shortened by 0 bases and J by 1 base, with 16 bases between the two germline ends. Germline values: CDR1 LNHDA, CDR2 SQIVND (reference sequence). CDR3 loop: CASSIDRRLGQAKNIQYF. The CDR3 nucleotides are TGTGCCAGTAGTATAGACAGACGTCTGGGTCAGGCCAAAAACATTCAGTACTTC. Together with reference TRBV19 and TRBJ2-4, the CDR3 gives the full variable domain: DGGITQSPKYLFRKEGQNVTLSCEQNLNHDAMYWYRQDPGQGLRLIYYSQIVNDFQKGDIAEGYSVSREKKESFPLTVTSAQKNPTAFYLCASSIDRRLGQAKNIQYFGAGTRLSVL.

The chain joins TRBV2 to TRBJ2-5, with D unresolved. Judging by the DNA end, TRBJ2-7 fits better; the J call may be wrong. Germline-derived CDR1 and CDR2 are SNHLY and FYNNEI. The CDR3 covers 12 residues. The CDR3 sequence: CASSESGDEQYF. The CDR3 nucleotides are TGTGCCAGCAGTGAAAGTGGGGACGAGCAGTACTTC.

The chain employs TRBV27 and TRBJ2-1; 7 positions match TRBD1. Germline V gives CDR1 MNHEY, CDR2 SMNVEV (reference sequence). This CDR3 has 14 residues. The J segment lost 2 bases and the V segment lost 2 bases, leaving 0 bases of the junction unmatched. Here the CDR3 DNA reads TGTGCCAGCAGTTTACAGGGGGCCTACAATGAGCAGTTCTTC. Translated, it gives CASSLQGAYNEQFF.